The sequence of this T cell receptor (beta chain) was determined in a study of blood T cell repertoires in COVID-19. Residents of approximately 25 US areas, aged roughly 18 to 89 years, made up the participants. Each participant's cohort was designated according to participant-reported clinical history. The CDR3 length is 17 residues. CDR1 is LGHNT, CDR2 FRNRAP, per germline. V was cut by 2 bases and J by 8 bases, with 22 bases left in between. Method: immunoSEQ multiplex PCR; TCRdb's copy keeps in-frame clones and lacks some. The data hold under 300,000 clones, with 85% to 90% observed a single time.

This sequence was found in a middle-aged man who had recovered from COVID-19. J is TRBJ2-1 and V is TRBV12-5; TRBD2 might be the D (5 bases). What was sequenced was PBMCs or T cells enriched from blood (not recorded which). CDR3 amino acids: CASGLTPISDPRDEQFF. In DNA, the CDR3 is TGTGCTAGTGGTTTGACCCCGATTAGCGACCCACGGGATGAGCAGTTCTTC.